This T cell receptor (beta chain) was recorded in a study of blood T cell repertoires in COVID-19. In the study overall: The United States, Italy and Spain were the sources of the acute and convalescent COVID-19 samples.

The authors' processing: Reference gene primer amplification gave estimated nucleated cell counts. This table comes from immunoSEQ multiplex PCR, and its TCRdb copy is limited to in-frame clones, with some not included. Clone size and V and J calls were adopted from that table, with D and trimming inferred from the DNA. The table shows some 45,000 clones, with around 90% occurring only once. From germline, CDR1 is SGHTA and CDR2 FQGNSA. Trimming removed 4 bases at V and 5 bases at J, with 15 bases between. There are 15 residues in the CDR3. The receptor comes from a man in his 70s with active COVID-19. The genes are TRBV7-2 and TRBJ2-1; D might be TRBD2 (7 bases). The material sequenced was peripheral blood. The CDR3 DNA sequence: TGTGCCAGCAGCTCCAGCAGCGGGGACAACAATGAGCAGTTCTTC. Protein product: CASSSSSGDNNEQFF.